This T cell receptor (beta chain) was sequenced during a study of T cell responses to AZD1222 COVID-19 vaccine (dated by TCRdb to the early 2020s). For the wider study: AZD1222 recipients with second doses at about 4 weeks or about 12 weeks were pooled, because spike-specific TCR depth and breadth did not differ between schedules. Trial participants were enrolled by age into subgroups of 18-55, 56-69 and 70-plus years, and roughly 160, 29 and 62 TCR-sequenced participants, respectively, were included in these subgroups. TCR sequencing was performed for roughly 250 trial participants, of whom about 200 were given two doses of AZD1222 and some 26 were given two doses of MenACWY control vaccine.

As regards this clone: Which antigen it targets is not known. Base qualities are not provided; no much larger clone lies one nucleotide away.

As encoded in the germline V gene, CDR1 is SGHRS while CDR2 is YFSETQ. The cysteine opens and the phenylalanine closes a CDR3 of 14 amino acids. The CDR3 DNA has 42 bases and is translated from base 1. V loses 0 bases, J loses 12 bases, and the germline ends lie 16 bases apart. Beyond this particular receptor, the publication reports: The whole spike protein was spanned by vaccine-associated CD4 TCRs, and dominant responses were seen in regions 160-218 and 743-854. Nearly half of unique spike-specific TCRs reportedly recognized epitopes outside regions mutated in the B.1.351 and B.1.1.7 variants. A significant rise in spike-specific TCR breadth and depth was observed after two AZD1222 doses relative to day 0 and relative to MenACWY recipients. Conclusions about previously exposed vaccinees are limited because only six or seven AZD1222 recipients were SARS-CoV-2 seropositive at baseline. Most participants were white British and females outnumbered males, and the authors suggested that clonal diversity may have been underestimated. In the small 56-69-year group, the increase in depth fell short of significance, most likely because of low power. Because no day 14 peak-response samples were available, repertoires were characterized only after the peak T cell response.

The meaning of the sample's time point label: baseline before first vaccination. Vaccinee samples came from UK trials COV001 and COV002, including a single-blind randomized controlled phase 2/3 trial of AZD1222 (ChAdOx1 nCoV-19) in healthy adults. Trial participant PBMC samples were collected at day 0 and day 28 after the second dose for TCRbeta chain sequencing. The CDR3 regions of human TCRbeta chains were analyzed by immunosequencing. The paper's processing steps were these. Repertoire TCRs were matched against a reference library of SARS-CoV-2-specific TCRs generated with the MIRA antigen-specificity platform. Breadth was defined as the fraction of unique TCRs that were SARS-CoV-2-associated, and depth was defined as the fraction of total T cells that were SARS-CoV-2-associated. Using the MIRA data, each spike-specific TCR was mapped to the spike region that the TCR reacts to and placed in a CD4 or CD8 class. Log10-transformed breadth and depth values were compared by one-way ANOVA with Sidak's multiple comparisons tests. TCRdb provides this immuneACCESS table in a form limited to in-frame rearrangements. Some clones are lacking; in checked studies, under half of them reflect an unresolved V gene, and why the rest are absent is not known. Clone size and V and J calls were adopted from that table, with D and trimming inferred from the DNA. The table for this sample lists over 85,000 clones; 88% of them were counted only once. Around 1.5% of the sample goes to the ten largest clones.

The rearrangement joined TRBV5-1 to TRBJ2-1, with the D gene not clear enough to name. Material: peripheral blood, obtained on day 0 of AZD1222 vaccination. The TCR sequence derives from an adult in good health. The sequenced DNA: TGCGCCAGCAGCTTGGAGGCCGCCCTAGGACGGCAGTTCTTC. Translated, this gives CASSLEAALGRQFF.